This T cell receptor beta chain was recorded in a study of CD8 T cells in Susac syndrome. Study-level results: Regarding the TCR sequencing and HLA analysis, the study admitted that a relatively small number of individuals were involved.

Reverse transcription of about 0.5 to 1 ug RNA used random hexamers. TCRdb re-derived calls from the immunoSEQ multiplex PCR reads in MiXCR, one entry per CDR3 protein. This sample has some 300,000 distinct CDR3 sequences, with 65% to 90% found just once. After removal of 7 bases from V and 6 bases from J, the junction contained 9 bases not matched to a gene. The CDR3 has 14 amino acids. As to this clonotype: The antigen remains unidentified.

The multiple sclerosis controls were treatment-naive patients, and their relapsing-remitting disease was stable or active. This TCR was sampled from a human donor with multiple sclerosis. V usage is TRBV12-3 or TRBV12-4 and J usage is TRBJ2-3; the match to TRBD1 covers 8 bases. The sequenced material came from CD8+ T cells from PBMCs. CDR3 in amino acids: CASIPGQERDTQYF. The DNA for the CDR3 is TGTGCCAGCATTCCGGGACAGGAGAGGGATACGCAGTATTTT.